This entry is about one T cell receptor (beta chain). Enrollment of patients from Seattle took place during active infection, with longitudinal follow-up. This specimen belongs to a study of blood T cell repertoires in COVID-19. Study in general: Specimens from acute and convalescent COVID-19 originated in the United States, Italy and Spain. Sources were T cells, B-cell-depleted T cells, or PBMCs; the material itself was cDNA or gDNA.

Germline V gene data show CDR1 as MNHEY and CDR2 as SMNVEV (reference sequence). The CDR3 runs to 14 residues. J gave up 3 bases and V 5 bases, and 3 bases lay outside the gene matches. Measured with immunoSEQ multiplex PCR; TCRdb has only the in-frame clones, and not every one. Of approximately 70,000 clones listed, roughly 90% are singletons. V usage is TRBV27 and J usage is TRBJ1-4; 7 bases agree with TRBD1. This clonotype originated in a man in his forties with COVID-19, enrolled during active disease. The sequenced sample was peripheral blood. CDR3 protein: CASSHRGPNEKLFF. CDR3 coding DNA: TGTGCCAGCAGTCACAGGGGACCTAATGAAAAACTGTTTTTT. Combining the CDR3 with reference TRBV27 and TRBJ1-4 gives the whole variable domain EAQVTQNPRYLITVTGKKLTVTCSQNMNHEYMSWYRQDPGLGLRQIYYSMNVEVTDKGDVPEGYKVSRKEKRNFPLILESPSPNQTSLYFCASSHRGPNEKLFFGSGTQLSVL.